The clone carrying this TCR beta chain was detected once. Trimming removed 6 bases from V and 5 bases from J, with 17 bases in between. Looked up from germline, CDR1 is SGDLS and CDR2 is YYNGEE. This CDR3 comprises 15 residues. The data belong to a study of OX40 agonist ivuxolimab in advanced cancers. Generated by immunoSEQ multiplex PCR, the TCRdb table keeps only in-frame clones and is missing some. The sample has approximately 90,000 clones; about 90% are singletons. Sample: CD4+ or CD8+ T cells sorted from blood, taken in a trial of the OX40 agonist ivuxolimab. This receptor was obtained from an adult with an advanced solid tumor such as melanoma, head and neck, liver or kidney cancer. This rearrangement joins TRBV9 to TRBJ1-4; D gene ambiguous. The CDR3 region has the DNA TGTGCCAGCACCTTGACCCCCATGCCAAATGAAAAACTGTTTTTT. Residues: CASTLTPMPNEKLFF.